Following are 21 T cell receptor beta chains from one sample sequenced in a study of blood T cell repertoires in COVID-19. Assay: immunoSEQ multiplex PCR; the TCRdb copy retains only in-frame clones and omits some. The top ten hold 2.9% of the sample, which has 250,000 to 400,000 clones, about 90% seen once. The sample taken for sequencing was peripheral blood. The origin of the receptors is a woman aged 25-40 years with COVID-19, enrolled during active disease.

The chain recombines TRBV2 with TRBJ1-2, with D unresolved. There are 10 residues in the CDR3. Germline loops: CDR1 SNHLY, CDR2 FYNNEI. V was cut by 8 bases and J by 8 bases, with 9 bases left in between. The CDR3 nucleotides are TGTGCCAGCGGGCCTTCGGGCTACACCTTC. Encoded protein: CASGPSGYTF.

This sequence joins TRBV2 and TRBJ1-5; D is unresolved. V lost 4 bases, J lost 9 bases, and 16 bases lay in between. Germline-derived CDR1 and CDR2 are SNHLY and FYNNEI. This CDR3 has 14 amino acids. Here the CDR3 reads CASSGQSGAAPQHF. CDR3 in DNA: TGTGCCAGCAGTGGCCAGTCAGGCGCAGCGCCCCAGCATTTT.

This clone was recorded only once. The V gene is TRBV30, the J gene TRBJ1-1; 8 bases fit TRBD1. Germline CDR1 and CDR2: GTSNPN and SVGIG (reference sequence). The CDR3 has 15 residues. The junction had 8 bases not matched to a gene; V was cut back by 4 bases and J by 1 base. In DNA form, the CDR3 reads TGTGCCTGGATTCCGGGACAGGCCCCGAACACTGAAGCTTTCTTT. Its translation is CAWIPGQAPNTEAFF.

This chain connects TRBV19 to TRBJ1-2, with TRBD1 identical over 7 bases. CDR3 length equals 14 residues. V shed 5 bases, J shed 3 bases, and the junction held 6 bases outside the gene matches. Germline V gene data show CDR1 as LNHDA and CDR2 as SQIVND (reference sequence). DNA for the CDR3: TGTGCCAGTAGTTATGACGGGACAGACTATGGCTACACCTTC. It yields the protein CASSYDGTDYGYTF.

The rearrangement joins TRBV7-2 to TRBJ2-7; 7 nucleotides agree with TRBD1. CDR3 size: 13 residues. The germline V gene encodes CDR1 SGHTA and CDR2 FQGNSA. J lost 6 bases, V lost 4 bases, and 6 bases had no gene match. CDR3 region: CASSSLDRSEQYF. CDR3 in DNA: TGTGCCAGCAGCTCACTGGACAGGTCCGAGCAGTACTTC.

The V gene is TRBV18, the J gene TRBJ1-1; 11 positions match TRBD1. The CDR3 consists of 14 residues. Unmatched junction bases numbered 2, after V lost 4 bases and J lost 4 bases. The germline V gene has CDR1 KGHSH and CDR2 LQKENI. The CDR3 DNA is TGTGCCAGCTCACTTGGGACAGGGGGCACTGAAGCTTTCTTT. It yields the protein CASSLGTGGTEAFF. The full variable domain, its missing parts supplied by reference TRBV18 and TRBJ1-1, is NAGVMQNPRHLVRRRGQEARLRCSPMKGHSHVYWYRQLPEEGLKFMVYLQKENIIDESGMPKERFSAEFPKEGPSILRIQQVVRGDSAAYFCASSLGTGGTEAFFGQGTRLTVV.

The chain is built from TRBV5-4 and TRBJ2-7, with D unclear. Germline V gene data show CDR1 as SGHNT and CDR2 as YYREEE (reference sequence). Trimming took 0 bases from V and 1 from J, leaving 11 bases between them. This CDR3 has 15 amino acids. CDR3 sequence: CASSLGSLQSYEQYF. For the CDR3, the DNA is TGTGCCAGCAGCTTGGGGTCTCTACAGTCCTACGAGCAGTACTTC.

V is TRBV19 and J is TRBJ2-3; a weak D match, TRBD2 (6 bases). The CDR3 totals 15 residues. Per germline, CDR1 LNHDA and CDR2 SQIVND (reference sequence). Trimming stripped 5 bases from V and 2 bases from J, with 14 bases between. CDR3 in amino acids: CASSPVAAITDTQYF. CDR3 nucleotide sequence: TGTGCCAGTAGTCCAGTAGCGGCAATCACAGATACGCAGTATTTT.

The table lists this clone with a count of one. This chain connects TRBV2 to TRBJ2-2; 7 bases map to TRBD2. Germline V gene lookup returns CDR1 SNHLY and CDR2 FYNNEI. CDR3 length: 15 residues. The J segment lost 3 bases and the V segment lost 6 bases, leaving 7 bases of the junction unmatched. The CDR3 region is CASSREDGDTGELFF. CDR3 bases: TGTGCCAGCAGCCGGGAGGACGGGGACACCGGGGAGCTGTTTTTT.

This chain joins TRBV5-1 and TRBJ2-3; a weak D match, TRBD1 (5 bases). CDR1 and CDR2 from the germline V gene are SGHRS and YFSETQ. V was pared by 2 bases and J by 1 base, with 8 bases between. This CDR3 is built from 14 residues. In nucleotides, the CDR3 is TGCGCCAGCAGCTTTAAACAGGGCACAGATACGCAGTATTTT. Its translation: CASSFKQGTDTQYF.

The CDR3 reads CAWSNSNQPQHF. CDR3 coding DNA: TGTGCCTGGAGTAATAGTAATCAGCCCCAGCATTTT. This chain uses TRBV30 with TRBJ1-5; D uncertain. The CDR3 runs 12 residues. Germline V gene data show CDR1 as GTSNPN and CDR2 as SVGIG (reference sequence). Trimming removed 2 bases from V and 4 bases from J, with 6 bases in between.

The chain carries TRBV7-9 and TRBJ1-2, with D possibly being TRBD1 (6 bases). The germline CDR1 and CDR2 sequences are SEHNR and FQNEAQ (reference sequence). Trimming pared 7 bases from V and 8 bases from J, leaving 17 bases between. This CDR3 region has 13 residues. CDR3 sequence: CASTRGSPEGYTF. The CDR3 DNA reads TGTGCCAGCACGAGGGGGTCGCCTGAGGGCTACACCTTC. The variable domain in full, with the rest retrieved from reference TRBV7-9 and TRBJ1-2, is DTGVSQNPRHKITKRGQNVTFRCDPISEHNRLYWYRQTLGQGPEFLTYFQNEAQLEKSRLLSDRFSAERPKGSFSTLEIQRTEQGDSAMYLCASTRGSPEGYTFGSGTRLTVV.

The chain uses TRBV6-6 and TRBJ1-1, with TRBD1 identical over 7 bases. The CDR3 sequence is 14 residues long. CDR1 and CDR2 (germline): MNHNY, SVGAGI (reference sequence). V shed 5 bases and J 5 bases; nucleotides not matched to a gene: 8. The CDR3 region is CASSPGDRWTEAFF. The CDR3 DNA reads TGTGCCAGCAGTCCCGGGGACAGATGGACTGAAGCTTTCTTT.

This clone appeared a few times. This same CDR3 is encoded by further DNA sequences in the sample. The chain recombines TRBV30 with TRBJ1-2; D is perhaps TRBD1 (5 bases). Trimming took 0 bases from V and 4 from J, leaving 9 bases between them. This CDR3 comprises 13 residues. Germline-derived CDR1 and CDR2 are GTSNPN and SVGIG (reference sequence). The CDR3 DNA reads TGTGCCTGGAGTGTAGGGCAGGGCTATGGCTACACCTTC. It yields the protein CAWSVGQGYGYTF.

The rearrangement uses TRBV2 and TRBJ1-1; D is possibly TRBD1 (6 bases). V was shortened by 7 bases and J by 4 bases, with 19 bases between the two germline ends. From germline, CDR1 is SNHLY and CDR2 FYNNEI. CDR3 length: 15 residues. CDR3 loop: CASTQAGAPSTEAFF. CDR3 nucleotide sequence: TGTGCCAGCACCCAAGCGGGGGCGCCTAGCACTGAAGCTTTCTTT.

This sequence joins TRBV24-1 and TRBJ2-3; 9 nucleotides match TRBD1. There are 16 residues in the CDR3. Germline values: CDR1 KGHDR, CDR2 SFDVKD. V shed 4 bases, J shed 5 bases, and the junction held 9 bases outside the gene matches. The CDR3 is CATSDSPGQGRDTQYF. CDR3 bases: TGTGCCACCAGTGACTCTCCGGGACAGGGCAGAGATACGCAGTATTTT.

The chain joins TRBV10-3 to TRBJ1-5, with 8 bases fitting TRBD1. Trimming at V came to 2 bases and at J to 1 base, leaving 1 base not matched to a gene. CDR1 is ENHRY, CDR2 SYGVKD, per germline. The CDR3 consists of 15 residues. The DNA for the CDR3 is TGTGCCATCAGTGAGGACAGGGGAAGCAATCAGCCCCAGCATTTT. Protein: CAISEDRGSNQPQHF.

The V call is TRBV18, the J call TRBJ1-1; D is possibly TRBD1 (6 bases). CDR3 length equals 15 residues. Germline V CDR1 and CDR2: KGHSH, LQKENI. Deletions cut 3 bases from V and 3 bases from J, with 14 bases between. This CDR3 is CASSPMTGFDTEAFF. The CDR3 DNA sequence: TGTGCCAGCTCACCTATGACAGGTTTCGACACTGAAGCTTTCTTT.

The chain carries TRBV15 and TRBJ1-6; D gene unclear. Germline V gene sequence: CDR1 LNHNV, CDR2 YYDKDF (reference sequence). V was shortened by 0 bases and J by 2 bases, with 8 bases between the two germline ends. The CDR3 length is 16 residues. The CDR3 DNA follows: TGTGCCACCAGCAGAGATCCGGGAACCTATAATTCACCCCTCCACTTT. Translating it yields CATSRDPGTYNSPLHF.

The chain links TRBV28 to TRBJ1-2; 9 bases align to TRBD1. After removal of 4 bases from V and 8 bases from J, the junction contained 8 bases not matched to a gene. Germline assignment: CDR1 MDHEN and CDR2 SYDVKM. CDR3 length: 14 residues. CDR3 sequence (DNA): TGTGCCAGCAGTTCAACGGACAGGGGCTTAGGCTACACCTTC. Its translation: CASSSTDRGLGYTF.

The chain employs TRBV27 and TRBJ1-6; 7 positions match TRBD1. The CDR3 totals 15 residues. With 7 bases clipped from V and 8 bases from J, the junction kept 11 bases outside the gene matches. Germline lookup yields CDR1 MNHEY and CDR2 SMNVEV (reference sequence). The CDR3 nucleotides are TGTGCCAGCACTGATCGACAGGGCATTGATTCACCCCTCCACTTT. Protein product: CASTDRQGIDSPLHF.